This T cell receptor beta chain was obtained from a study of identical twins. Each CDR3 protein gets one entry after TCRdb re-called the 5' RACE reads with MiXCR. The sample contains around 490,000 distinct CDR3 sequences, about 20% of which appear only once. In addition, the sample was reused for a study of yellow fever vaccine responses in identical twins.

The sequence was obtained from a woman aged 18-29 years in good health. The sequencing sample was made of CD4+ T cells sorted from blood.

In nucleotides, the CDR3 is TGTGCCAGCAGCCGCGAAAGAAATGAGCAGTTCTTC. It encodes CASSRERNEQFF. J is TRBJ2-1 and V is TRBV7-9; D unclear. The CDR3 is 12 amino acids. Germline V gene data show CDR1 as SEHNR and CDR2 as FQNEAQ (reference sequence). Trimming removed 5 bases at V and 7 bases at J, with 9 bases between. Complete variable domain (other parts from reference TRBV7-9 and TRBJ2-1): DTGVSQNPRHKITKRGQNVTFRCDPISEHNRLYWYRQTLGQGPEFLTYFQNEAQLEKSRLLSDRFSAERPKGSFSTLEIQRTEQGDSAMYLCASSRERNEQFFGPGTRLTVL.